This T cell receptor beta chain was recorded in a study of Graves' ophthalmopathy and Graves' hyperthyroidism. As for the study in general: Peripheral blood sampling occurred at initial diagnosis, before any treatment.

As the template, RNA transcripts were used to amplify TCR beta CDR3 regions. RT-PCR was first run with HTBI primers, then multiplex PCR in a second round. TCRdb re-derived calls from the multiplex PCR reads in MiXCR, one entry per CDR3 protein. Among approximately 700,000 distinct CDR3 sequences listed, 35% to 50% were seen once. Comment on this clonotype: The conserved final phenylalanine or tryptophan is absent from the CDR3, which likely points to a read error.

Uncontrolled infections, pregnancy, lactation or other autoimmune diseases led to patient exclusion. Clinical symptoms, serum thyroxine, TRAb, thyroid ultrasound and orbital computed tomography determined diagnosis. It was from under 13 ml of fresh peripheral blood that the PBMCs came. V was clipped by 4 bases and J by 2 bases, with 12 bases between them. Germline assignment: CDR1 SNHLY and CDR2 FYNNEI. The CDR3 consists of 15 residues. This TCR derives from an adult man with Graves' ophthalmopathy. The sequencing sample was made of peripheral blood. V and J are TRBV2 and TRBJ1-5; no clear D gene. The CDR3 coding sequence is TGTGCCAGCAGTGTCCGGGTCGTGGGCAATCAGCCCCAGCATGGT. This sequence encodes CASSVRVVGNQPQHG.